The sequence of this T cell receptor (beta chain) was determined in a study of blood T cell repertoires in COVID-19. Germline V gives CDR1 SGHAT, CDR2 FQNNGV. The V gene end was trimmed by 1 base and the J gene end by 6 bases; junction bases not matched to a gene: 5. The CDR3 length is 15 residues. Profiled with immunoSEQ multiplex PCR; TCRdb holds only in-frame clones, not every one. The sample has 50,000 to 60,000 clones; roughly 91% are singletons. This sequence joins TRBV11-2 and TRBJ2-3; 9 nucleotides align to TRBD2. The sample taken for sequencing was peripheral blood. This clonotype was obtained from a human donor in a cohort sampled during active COVID-19. The CDR3 coding sequence is TGTGCCAGCAGCTTAGTGCGGGGGGGCCCGGATACGCAGTATTTT. It encodes CASSLVRGGPDTQYF. Full variable domain (outside the CDR3, taken from reference TRBV11-2 and TRBJ2-3): EAGVAQSPRYKIIEKRQSVAFWCNPISGHATLYWYQQILGQGPKLLIQFQNNGVVDDSQLPKDRFSAERLKGVDSTLKIQPAKLEDSAVYLCASSLVRGGPDTQYFGPGTRLTVL.